These T cell receptor beta chains were read from a single sample in a study of a mutant IDH1 vaccine in newly diagnosed glioma. Libraries were prepared by immunoSEQ multiplex PCR; TCRdb keeps only in-frame clonotypes and omits some of them. Of about 23,000 clones in the sample, 90% to 95% were seen once. Sample: PBMCs, taken from a glioma patient treated with radiotherapy, temozolomide or both. The receptors shown here come from a young man with glioma. CDR3s include the opening cysteine and the closing phenylalanine or tryptophan. Fields, in order: CDR3 DNA, CDR3 protein, clone size, J gene, V gene, D gene. D genes are given only for firm matches. Size tells how often a clone was seen (once, few, many) or the class of an expanded clone, and some rows leave it out.

DNA: TGCAGCGCCCAAGGATCAGGAATAGGCTATGGCTACACCTTC
CDR3: CSAQGSGIGYGYTF
size: -
J: TRBJ1-2
V: TRBV29-1
D: -

DNA: TGTGCCAGCAGCTTAAAAAGGGGACAGGTGATCTCTGGGGCCAACGTCCTGACTTTC
CDR3: CASSLKRGQVISGANVLTF
size: -
J: TRBJ2-6
V: TRBV7-9
D: TRBD1

DNA: TGCGCCAGCAGCCAAGGCCAGGGGGCGATCGACGAGCAGTACTTC
CDR3: CASSQGQGAIDEQYF
size: -
J: TRBJ2-7
V: TRBV4-1
D: TRBD1

DNA: TGTGCCAGCAGTGAAGGGGGGCGCACCTATGGCTACACCTTC
CDR3: CASSEGGRTYGYTF
size: -
J: TRBJ1-2
V: TRBV25-1
D: -

DNA: TGCGCCAGCAGGGCTCAGGGGCTGGATAATTCACCCCTCCACTTT
CDR3: CASRAQGLDNSPLHF
size: -
J: TRBJ1-6
V: TRBV10-2
D: -

DNA: TGTGCCATCAGTGCGTCAGGGATAACTGAGCAGTTCTTC
CDR3: CAISASGITEQFF
size: -
J: TRBJ2-1
V: TRBV10-3
D: -

DNA: TGTGCCAGTAGTATAGGGACCGGGGACGGCTACACCTTC
CDR3: CASSIGTGDGYTF
size: once
J: TRBJ1-2
V: TRBV19
D: -

DNA: TGCGCCAGCAGCTCTCGGACAGGGAGGGATGGCTACACCTTC
CDR3: CASSSRTGRDGYTF
size: -
J: TRBJ1-2
V: TRBV5-1
D: TRBD1

DNA: TGTGCCAGCAGCCAGGAGGGCAGATTGAACACTGAAGCTTTCTTT
CDR3: CASSQEGRLNTEAFF
size: -
J: TRBJ1-1
V: TRBV4-2
D: -

DNA: TGTGCCAGCAGCTTGTTTTCTCGGGGATTGGACTATGGCTACACCTTC
CDR3: CASSLFSRGLDYGYTF
size: -
J: TRBJ1-2
V: TRBV5-6
D: -

DNA: TGTGCCTGGAGGTCTAGCGGGAGAGCTTACGAGCAGTACTTC
CDR3: CAWRSSGRAYEQYF
size: -
J: TRBJ2-7
V: TRBV30
D: TRBD2

DNA: TGTGCCAGCTCACCACAGGGTTCCGAGCAGTACTTC
CDR3: CASSPQGSEQYF
size: -
J: TRBJ2-7
V: TRBV18
D: -

DNA: TGTGCCAGCAGTGACTCAGGGGGGCCGTTCTTC
CDR3: CASSDSGGPFF
size: -
J: TRBJ2-1
V: TRBV6-6
D: -

DNA: TGTGCCAGCAGCCATGGGGGGGGGCGGCTTCTTAGCTATGGCTACACCTTC
CDR3: CASSHGGGRLLSYGYTF
size: -
J: TRBJ1-2
V: TRBV7-9
D: -

DNA: TGTGCCAGCAGCCCCGACACGCAAAGCGTCCTGACTTTC
CDR3: CASSPDTQSVLTF
size: -
J: TRBJ2-6
V: TRBV7-2
D: -

DNA: TGTGCTAGTGCCTCCCTTCTCAGCTGGTACAATGAGCAGTTCTTC
CDR3: CASASLLSWYNEQFF
size: -
J: TRBJ2-1
V: TRBV12-5
D: -

DNA: TGTGCCAGCAGCTCACCGGGACAAGGAAACACCATATATTTT
CDR3: CASSSPGQGNTIYF
size: -
J: TRBJ1-3
V: TRBV7-9
D: -

DNA: TGTGCCAGCAGCTACAGGGCCGTCGAGCAGTACTTC
CDR3: CASSYRAVEQYF
size: -
J: TRBJ2-7
V: TRBV5-8
D: -

DNA: TGTGCCAGCTCACTACGACCGGGACAGGGGGCGGGTGAGCAGTTCTTC
CDR3: CASSLRPGQGAGEQFF
size: -
J: TRBJ2-1
V: TRBV18
D: TRBD1

DNA: TGTGTCATGTGGCGGGAGGGGACAGATACGCAGTATTTT
CDR3: CVMWREGTDTQYF
size: -
J: TRBJ2-3
V: TRBV19
D: TRBD2

DNA: TGCAGCGCCCAAAAGGGACTTGGAAACACCATATATTTT
CDR3: CSAQKGLGNTIYF
size: -
J: TRBJ1-3
V: TRBV29-1
D: -

DNA: TGTGCCAGCAGCTTATCAGTAAATCAGCCCCAGCATTTT
CDR3: CASSLSVNQPQHF
size: -
J: TRBJ1-5
V: TRBV7-2
D: -

DNA: TGTGCCACCAGCAGAGTGAACACTGAAGCTTTCTTT
CDR3: CATSRVNTEAFF
size: -
J: TRBJ1-1
V: TRBV15
D: -

DNA: TGTGCCATCAGAACAACTAGCGGGAGGGGATTGGCAGATACGCAGTATTTT
CDR3: CAIRTTSGRGLADTQYF
size: -
J: TRBJ2-3
V: TRBV10-3
D: TRBD2

DNA: TGTGCCAGTAGTATTGGGGGAATCACTGAAGCTTTCTTT
CDR3: CASSIGGITEAFF
size: few
J: TRBJ1-1
V: TRBV19
D: -

DNA: TGTGCCAGCAGTACAGGGGGTACTGAAGCTTTCTTT
CDR3: CASSTGGTEAFF
size: -
J: TRBJ1-1
V: TRBV6-5
D: TRBD1

DNA: TGTGCCAGCTTCAGAAGGCGGGACTCGGCAGATACGCAGTATTTT
CDR3: CASFRRRDSADTQYF
size: -
J: TRBJ2-3
V: TRBV7-9
D: -

DNA: TGTGCCAGCAGCTTGGAAATCCGGGCCGCTGAAGCTTTCTTT
CDR3: CASSLEIRAAEAFF
size: -
J: TRBJ1-1
V: TRBV5-6
D: -

DNA: TGTGCCAGCAGCTTGCGAGATGGAGGCTATGGCTACACCTTC
CDR3: CASSLRDGGYGYTF
size: few
J: TRBJ1-2
V: TRBV5-6
D: -

DNA: TGCGCCAGCAGTTGGGAAGAATTCCCGATAGATTTGTATTTT
CDR3: CASSWEEFPIDLYF
size: -
J: TRBJ2-3
V: TRBV5-1
D: -

DNA: TGTGCCAGCAGCACCCCTAGCGGGAGCCACAATGAGCAGTTCTTC
CDR3: CASSTPSGSHNEQFF
size: few
J: TRBJ2-1
V: TRBV7-8
D: TRBD2

DNA: TGTGCCAGCAACCCAACAGAGAACACTGAAGCTTTCTTT
CDR3: CASNPTENTEAFF
size: once
J: TRBJ1-1
V: TRBV6-6
D: -

DNA: TGCGCCAGCAGCTTTGCCACAGGTGGCACCTACAATGAGCAGTTCTTC
CDR3: CASSFATGGTYNEQFF
size: -
J: TRBJ2-1
V: TRBV5-1
D: -

DNA: TGTGCCAGCAGCTTAGCGGGAGCCTACAATGAGCAGTTCTTC
CDR3: CASSLAGAYNEQFF
size: -
J: TRBJ2-1
V: TRBV7-2
D: -

DNA: TGTGCCAGCAGCTTGGCAGGGGGATACTATAATTCACCCCTCCACTTT
CDR3: CASSLAGGYYNSPLHF
size: -
J: TRBJ1-6
V: TRBV5-4
D: TRBD1

DNA: TGCGCCAGCAGCCTATTGGGACAGCGGACGGTATCCTATAATTCACCCCTCCACTTT
CDR3: CASSLLGQRTVSYNSPLHF
size: -
J: TRBJ1-6
V: TRBV4-1
D: TRBD1

DNA: TGTGCCAGCAGTCAATTAGCGGGAGGCACAGATACGCAGTATTTT
CDR3: CASSQLAGGTDTQYF
size: -
J: TRBJ2-3
V: TRBV6-4
D: TRBD2

DNA: TGTGCCAGCAGCTTAGAGGTGGGAAAAGCTTTCTTT
CDR3: CASSLEVGKAFF
size: -
J: TRBJ1-1
V: TRBV7-9
D: -

DNA: TGTGCCTGGAGTGGTGCTAGCGGGTTGGCAGATACGCAGTATTTT
CDR3: CAWSGASGLADTQYF
size: -
J: TRBJ2-3
V: TRBV30
D: TRBD2

DNA: TGTGCCAGCAGCTTAGAAGGGGATATGGGAGAGACCCAGTACTTC
CDR3: CASSLEGDMGETQYF
size: -
J: TRBJ2-5
V: TRBV7-2
D: -

DNA: TGTGCCAGCAGCTCGCCTTGGAATGAGCAGTTCTTC
CDR3: CASSSPWNEQFF
size: -
J: TRBJ2-1
V: TRBV6-6
D: -

DNA: TGTGCCAGCAGTTACTCAGGGCCGACAGATACGCAGTATTTT
CDR3: CASSYSGPTDTQYF
size: -
J: TRBJ2-3
V: TRBV6-5
D: -

DNA: TGCGCCAGCAGCTTGGCGGGAAGGGGACTGCCCACTGAAGCTTTCTTT
CDR3: CASSLAGRGLPTEAFF
size: -
J: TRBJ1-1
V: TRBV5-1
D: -

DNA: TGTGCCAGCTCACCTCTCGGGGACGCGAACACTGAAGCTTTCTTT
CDR3: CASSPLGDANTEAFF
size: -
J: TRBJ1-1
V: TRBV18
D: -

DNA: TGTGCCAGCCATCCCGGCCCCCTAAACTTC
CDR3: CASHPGPLNF
size: -
J: TRBJ2-5
V: TRBV18
D: -

DNA: TGTGCCAGCTCAGAGGGACCTAACTATGGCTACACCTTC
CDR3: CASSEGPNYGYTF
size: -
J: TRBJ1-2
V: TRBV18
D: -

DNA: TGTGCCAGCAGTTTAGGCGGGCCTGGGGCCAACGTCCTGACTTTC
CDR3: CASSLGGPGANVLTF
size: -
J: TRBJ2-6
V: TRBV27
D: -

DNA: TGCGCCAGCAGCTCCGGGGACACAGCTTCAGAGCAGTACTTC
CDR3: CASSSGDTASEQYF
size: once
J: TRBJ2-7
V: TRBV5-1
D: -

DNA: TGCGCCAGCAGCCAGGGACGGGGATACACAGATACGCAGTATTTT
CDR3: CASSQGRGYTDTQYF
size: -
J: TRBJ2-3
V: TRBV5-1
D: -

DNA: TGCGCCAGCAGCCAAGATCGAGCCCTGGCGGGAGTCTACGAGCAGTACTTC
CDR3: CASSQDRALAGVYEQYF
size: -
J: TRBJ2-7
V: TRBV4-1
D: TRBD2

DNA: TGTGCCTGGAGTGTACAGGGACCCCCTCAGCCCCAGCATTTT
CDR3: CAWSVQGPPQPQHF
size: -
J: TRBJ1-5
V: TRBV30
D: -

DNA: TGCAGCGTGGAACTCCGGGACAGCCTCTACGAGCAGTACTTC
CDR3: CSVELRDSLYEQYF
size: -
J: TRBJ2-7
V: TRBV29-1
D: TRBD1

DNA: TGTGCCAGCAGCGAATCGGACAGTTCCTATGGCTACACCTTC
CDR3: CASSESDSSYGYTF
size: -
J: TRBJ1-2
V: TRBV11-2
D: -

DNA: TGTGCCAGCAGCTCGACAGGGGCTGGGGCCAACGTCCTGACTTTC
CDR3: CASSSTGAGANVLTF
size: -
J: TRBJ2-6
V: TRBV11-3
D: TRBD1

DNA: TGTGCCAGCAGGAAGGGACGGAACCAAGAGACCCAGTACTTC
CDR3: CASRKGRNQETQYF
size: -
J: TRBJ2-5
V: TRBV11-2
D: -

DNA: TGTGCCAGCAGCTATGCGAACACCGGGGAGCTGTTTTTT
CDR3: CASSYANTGELFF
size: -
J: TRBJ2-2
V: TRBV6-6
D: -

DNA: TGCAGCGTTGGTCAGAGCGGGGTTATTTCCTACGAGCAGTACTTC
CDR3: CSVGQSGVISYEQYF
size: -
J: TRBJ2-7
V: TRBV29-1
D: TRBD2